The source of this T cell receptor (beta chain) is a study of cytomegalovirus exposure and HLA in healthy donors. About the study: Out of 398 genotyped donors, roughly 80% belonged to the Caucasian-associated ancestry cluster. Study conclusions and caveats: A later analysis showed HLA-associated TCR beta chains outstripping equally common others in clonal expansion. Presence/absence comparisons presumed near-even sequencing depth among donors. Some V segments, TRBV6-2 and TRBV6-3 among them, were indistinguishable and were therefore excluded.

A remark on this clone: Its target is unknown. The junction shows a germline mismatch at one end, possibly a read error. At the DNA level, this CDR3 is encoded by other sequences in the same sample as well.

Germline V gene lookup returns CDR1 SGDLS and CDR2 YYNGEE. The CDR3 is 20 residues long. PCR involved 60 Vbeta and 13 Jbeta primers. Here immunoSEQ multiplex PCR was the method, and the copy in TCRdb shows in-frame clones only, minus some. The sample lists under 200,000 clones, roughly 80% occurring once. This sequence originates from a woman between 18 and 30 years old in good health and CMV-seronegative. Material: PBMCs. The V call is TRBV9, the J call TRBJ2-2; 9 bases fit TRBD2. The CDR3 bases are TGTGCTAGCAGCGCAAGGGGAGGGACTAGCTCCATGGGTAACACCGGGGAGCTGTTTTTT. Protein: CASSARGGTSSMGNTGELFF.